This entry lists 22 T cell receptor beta chains sequenced from one sample in a study of cytomegalovirus exposure and HLA in healthy donors. PCR was performed using 60 Vbeta and 13 Jbeta primers. The protocol was immunoSEQ multiplex PCR, while the TCRdb copy is restricted to in-frame clones and leaves out a portion. The profile shows more than 100,000 clones, approximately 70% of them singletons. Sequencing was performed on PBMCs. The source is a man between 18 and 29 years old in good health and CMV-seronegative.

This rearrangement joins TRBV28 to TRBJ2-2, with 9 bases identical to TRBD2. The trim removed 6 bases at V and 6 bases at J, leaving 11 bases unmatched. Germline-derived CDR1 and CDR2 are MDHEN and SYDVKM. CDR3 length: 16 amino acids. CDR3 amino acids: CASSPILAGWPGELFF. Written as DNA, the CDR3 is TGTGCCAGCAGCCCGATTCTAGCGGGATGGCCCGGGGAGCTGTTTTTT.

The J gene is TRBJ2-3, the V gene TRBV28; D remains unclear. The germline V gene encodes CDR1 MDHEN and CDR2 SYDVKM. The V and J ends lost 2 bases and 5 bases respectively, with 14 bases between them. This CDR3 is built from 15 residues. For the CDR3, the DNA is TGTGCCAGCAGTTTAGACCCCATTAGAGGAGATACGCAGTATTTT. Translation: CASSLDPIRGDTQYF.

This clone was found a few times. The chain recombines TRBV10-2 with TRBJ1-1; D is undetermined. The CDR3 contains 13 residues. The V end lost 5 bases, the J end lost 1 base, and 8 bases lay between the germline ends. From germline, CDR1 is WSHSY and CDR2 SAAADI. Here the CDR3 reads CASSLQSNTEAFF. The CDR3 DNA sequence: TGCGCCAGCAGTCTTCAGTCGAACACTGAAGCTTTCTTT.

The chain recombines TRBV7-2 with TRBJ2-1, with a tentative D call TRBD2 (6 bases). Per germline, CDR1 SGHTA and CDR2 FQGNSA. V was shortened by 4 bases and J by 7 bases, with 14 bases between the two germline ends. The CDR3 sequence is 14 residues long. DNA of the CDR3: TGTGCCAGCAGCTCGGACTATGGAGGGAATGAGCAGTTCTTC. Its protein product is CASSSDYGGNEQFF.

A note on this clone: A junction end diverges from the germline sequence, so it may reflect a read error. The rearrangement uses TRBV7-9 and TRBJ2-7; 16 nucleotides align to TRBD2. The V gene's germline CDR1 is SEHNR and CDR2 FQNEAQ (reference sequence). This CDR3 contains 18 residues. CDR3 in amino acids: CSSSLGLAGGIISYEQYF. The CDR3 DNA sequence: TGTTCCAGCAGTCTGGGACTAGCGGGAGGGATAATTAGCTACGAGCAGTACTTC.

V is TRBV11-2 and J is TRBJ2-3; D is ambiguous. Germline CDR1 SGHAT, CDR2 FQNNGV. This CDR3 is built from 12 residues. V was trimmed by 6 bases and J by 0 bases, leaving 4 bases between them. The CDR3, as DNA: TGTGCCAGCAGGACTAGCACAGATACGCAGTATTTT. It is translated as CASRTSTDTQYF.

This clone was detected a few times. The chain combines TRBV4-1 with TRBJ2-4; 7 bases fit TRBD2. This CDR3 contains 17 residues. Per the germline V gene, CDR1 is MGHRA and CDR2 is YSYEKL. V shed 0 bases and J 0 bases; nucleotides not matched to a gene: 5. The CDR3 nucleotides are TGCGCCAGCAGCCAAGATCGGGGGGAACTAGCCAAAAACATTCAGTACTTC. Its protein product is CASSQDRGELAKNIQYF.

The J gene is TRBJ2-5, the V gene TRBV9; 8 nucleotides line up with TRBD1. V trimming: 7 bases; J trimming: 4 bases; junction bases outside the gene matches: 15. The CDR3 covers 16 residues. CDR1 and CDR2 from the germline V gene are SGDLS and YYNGEE. CDR3 nucleotide sequence: TGTGCCAGCTCAACTCCGGGACAGGCGATTCGAGAGACCCAGTACTTC. Translating it yields CASSTPGQAIRETQYF.

The chain is built from TRBV7-9 and TRBJ1-5; D unclear. Germline V gene data show CDR1 as SEHNR and CDR2 as FQNEAQ (reference sequence). The V and J ends lost 1 base and 2 bases respectively, with 18 bases between them. This CDR3 contains 18 residues. The CDR3 is CASSLGHGPNEGNQPQHF. CDR3 bases: TGTGCCAGCAGCTTAGGCCACGGCCCGAATGAGGGCAATCAGCCCCAGCATTTT.

The J gene is TRBJ1-2, the V gene TRBV6-1; no clear D gene. This CDR3 region has 13 residues. The germline V gene encodes CDR1 MNHNS and CDR2 SASEGT. V gave up 5 bases and J gave up 4 bases, with 11 bases separating them. CDR3 protein: CASSQQMVYGYTF. The DNA for the CDR3 is TGTGCCAGCAGTCAACAGATGGTCTATGGCTACACCTTC.

The chain links TRBV28 to TRBJ2-1, with 11 positions matching TRBD1. The CDR3 spans 14 residues. The trim removed 6 bases at V and 8 bases at J, leaving 6 bases unmatched. CDR1 MDHEN and CDR2 SYDVKM come from the germline V gene. CDR3 coding DNA: TGTGCCAGCAGAGGGACAGGGGGTAAAGATGAGCAGTTCTTC. This encodes CASRGTGGKDEQFF.

V and J are TRBV6-5 and TRBJ2-7; a weak D match, TRBD1 (6 bases). Trimming pared 6 bases from V and 6 bases from J, leaving 15 bases between. This CDR3 comprises 13 residues. The germline V gene encodes CDR1 MNHEY and CDR2 SVGAGI. CDR3 nucleotides: TGTGCCAGCAGAAGGACAGCCCTCGGCGAGCAGTACTTC. Its translation is CASRRTALGEQYF.

This chain links TRBV19 with TRBJ1-1, with D uncertain. CDR3 size: 11 residues. Between the trimmed V and J ends, which lost 5 bases and 5 bases, there was a span of 6 bases. From germline, CDR1 is LNHDA and CDR2 SQIVND (reference sequence). In DNA form, the CDR3 reads TGTGCCAGTAGTGAGTGGACTGAAGCTTTCTTT. As protein: CASSEWTEAFF. The full variable domain, rest sourced from reference TRBV19 and TRBJ1-1, is DGGITQSPKYLFRKEGQNVTLSCEQNLNHDAMYWYRQDPGQGLRLIYYSQIVNDFQKGDIAEGYSVSREKKESFPLTVTSAQKNPTAFYLCASSEWTEAFFGQGTRLTVV.

CDR3 in DNA: TGTGCCAGCAGCTTAGATATGTACACTGAAGCTTTCTTT. Residues: CASSLDMYTEAFF. V and J are TRBV11-2 and TRBJ1-1; D gene ambiguous. CDR3 length: 13 amino acids. CDR1 and CDR2 (germline): SGHAT, FQNNGV. Trimming left V 0 bases short and J 3 bases short, with 5 bases between.

A single count supports this clone. The rearrangement joins TRBV30 to TRBJ2-1, with a weak D call TRBD2 (6 bases). Germline values: CDR1 GTSNPN, CDR2 SVGIG (reference sequence). V lost 5 bases and J lost 11, with 10 bases in between. CDR3 size: 10 residues. CDR3 sequence: CAWHRGKQFF. The CDR3 nucleotides read TGTGCCTGGCATCGGGGGAAGCAGTTCTTC.

This chain connects TRBV7-9 to TRBJ1-4; no firm D call. The CDR3 runs 14 residues. Germline values: CDR1 SEHNR, CDR2 FQNEAQ (reference sequence). V lost 5 bases to trimming and J lost 0 bases, with 7 bases between them. CDR3 bases: TGTGCCAGCAGCGCAAAGCCAACTAATGAAAAACTGTTTTTT. Translated, it gives CASSAKPTNEKLFF.

DNA for the CDR3: TGTGCCAGTAGCCGGGACTACCGACCCGGGGAGCTGTTTTTT. Translation gives CASSRDYRPGELFF. The chain recombines TRBV19 with TRBJ2-2, with 7 bases aligning to TRBD2. With 6 bases clipped from V and 6 bases from J, the junction kept 7 bases outside the gene matches. The CDR3 runs to 14 residues. Per the germline V gene, CDR1 is LNHDA and CDR2 is SQIVND (reference sequence).

The V and J genes are TRBV29-1 and TRBJ1-1, with D perhaps TRBD1 (5 bases). Germline CDR1 is SQVTM and CDR2 is ANQGSEA. V lost 1 base, J lost 3 bases, and 9 bases lay in between. The CDR3 is 13 residues long. CDR3 nucleotide sequence: TGCAGCGTTGAAGGCAGGGTATACACTGAAGCTTTCTTT. Encoded protein: CSVEGRVYTEAFF.

Only one count was recorded for this clone. V is TRBV9 and J is TRBJ2-1; D remains unclear. CDR1 and CDR2 from the germline V gene are SGDLS and YYNGEE. V was cut by 0 bases and J by 0 bases, with 10 bases left in between. The CDR3 extends over 16 amino acids. CDR3: CASSVDMVSSYNEQFF. In nucleotides, the CDR3 is TGTGCCAGCAGCGTAGACATGGTCAGCTCCTACAATGAGCAGTTCTTC.

The CDR3 region is CSVGQASGLQYF. CDR3 coding DNA: TGCAGCGTTGGACAGGCCTCAGGACTGCAGTACTTC. The rearrangement joins TRBV29-1 to TRBJ2-7; weak D call: TRBD1 (6 bases). The CDR3 runs to 12 residues. V was clipped by 4 bases and J by 9 bases, with 16 bases between them. The V gene's germline CDR1 is SQVTM and CDR2 ANQGSEA.

The chain couples TRBV28 to TRBJ1-3, with D possibly matching TRBD1 (5 bases). The V end lost 4 bases, the J end lost 2 bases, and 12 bases lay between the germline ends. The CDR3 sequence is 15 residues long. Germline V gene lookup returns CDR1 MDHEN and CDR2 SYDVKM. CDR3 in amino acids: CASSSPGGAGNTIYF. The DNA for the CDR3 is TGTGCCAGCAGTTCCCCCGGAGGGGCTGGAAACACCATATATTTT. The full variable domain, with the rest looked up from reference TRBV28 and TRBJ1-3, is DVKVTQSSRYLVKRTGEKVFLECVQDMDHENMFWYRQDPGLGLRLIYFSYDVKMKEKGDIPEGYSVSREKKERFSLILESASTNQTSMYLCASSSPGGAGNTIYFGEGSWLTVV.

The rearrangement joins TRBV18 to TRBJ1-1, with 9 positions matching TRBD1. The V gene end was trimmed by 2 bases and the J gene end by 7 bases; junction bases not matched to a gene: 8. Germline values: CDR1 KGHSH, CDR2 LQKENI. This CDR3 has 15 residues. The CDR3 reads CASSPGTGTLLEAFF. CDR3 nucleotides: TGTGCCAGCTCACCAGGGACAGGGACTCTCCTTGAAGCTTTCTTT.